One T cell receptor beta chain is described in this entry. Its target is unknown. This record comes from a study of cytomegalovirus exposure and HLA in healthy donors. Trimming cost V 4 bases and J 0 bases, with 24 bases left between them. Germline V gene sequence: CDR1 MNHNS, CDR2 SASEGT. CDR3 length: 19 amino acids. General study points: TCR beta chains numbering approximately 150 were designated cytomegalovirus-associated.

TCRdb keeps only in-frame clones here, not all; method: immunoSEQ multiplex PCR. The sample consists of about 130,000 clones, 89% of them appearing once. The donors were part of the validation cohort of roughly 110 subjects. That cohort was separate from the first cohort, which comprised fewer than 800 subjects. The chain is built from TRBV6-1 and TRBJ1-1; no clear D gene. This clonotype was obtained from a woman younger than 30 in good health and CMV-seropositive. The source material was PBMCs. CDR3 in amino acids: CASSASAIGGMGMNTEAFF. The CDR3 DNA sequence: TGTGCCAGCAGTGCCTCCGCTATCGGTGGAATGGGCATGAACACTGAAGCTTTCTTT.